This T cell receptor beta chain derives from a study of control samples from healthy donors and cancer patients. This table comes from immunoSEQ multiplex PCR, and its TCRdb copy is limited to in-frame clones, with some not included. The data show approximately 76,000 clones, around 83% seen once. CDR1 is SGHDT, CDR2 YYEEEE, per germline. The germline V and J ends were trimmed by 2 bases and 6 bases, with 14 bases remaining between them. This CDR3 is built from 15 residues. The sequence was collected from a man aged 55 to 69 with head and neck cancer. The gene calls are TRBV5-6 and TRBJ2-2; D possibly matches TRBD1 or TRBD2 (5 bases each). Sequencing was done on a sample of PBMCs. The CDR3 sequence is CASSFSGAAAGELFF. The CDR3 DNA reads as TGTGCCAGCAGCTTTTCCGGGGCCGCCGCCGGGGAGCTGTTTTTT. The entire variable domain, with the rest obtained from reference TRBV5-6 and TRBJ2-2, is as follows: DAGVTQSPTHLIKTRGQQVTLRCSPKSGHDTVSWYQQALGQGPQFIFQYYEEEERQRGNFPDRFSGHQFPNYSSELNVNALLLGDSALYLCASSFSGAAAGELFFGEGSRLTVL.